This is a list of T cell receptor beta chains from one sample in a study of T cell changes during pregnancy in multiple sclerosis. The table came from immunoSEQ multiplex PCR; TCRdb's copy has only in-frame clones and leaves some out. The sample lists 50,000 to 70,000 clones, roughly 92% seen once, with 1.4% in the top ten. Sequenced material: peripheral blood, taken in the second trimester of pregnancy. The receptors were sampled from a female donor with multiple sclerosis, enrolled in a pregnancy study. The CDR3 runs from the conserved cysteine through the conserved F or W. The D gene is left open where the match is weak. Not every row has a clone size; where given, it reads once, few, many or a size class.

DNA | CDR3 | J | D | V | size
TGTGCCAGCAGCTTAACCAAAACGAACACCGGGGAGCTGTTTTTT | CASSLTKTNTGELFF | TRBJ2-2 | NA | TRBV7-3 | NA
TGCAGCGTTGGGCTGGCGGGGGGCCAAGAGACCCAGTACTTC | CSVGLAGGQETQYF | TRBJ2-5 | TRBD2 | TRBV29-1 | NA
TGTGCCGCACAAGTAGCGGGAGGAGGCACAGATACGCAGTATTTT | CAAQVAGGGTDTQYF | TRBJ2-3 | TRBD2 | TRBV6-5 | NA
TGTGCCAGCTCACCAGGGACAGGGGGTGAGCAGTACTTC | CASSPGTGGEQYF | TRBJ2-7 | TRBD1 | TRBV18 | NA
TGCGCCAGCAGCTTGGCCGATCACGGGAGAGGAGATACGCAGTATTTT | CASSLADHGRGDTQYF | TRBJ2-3 | NA | TRBV5-1 | NA
TGTGCCAGTAGTATTCCTGGAGGAACAGATACGCAGTATTTT | CASSIPGGTDTQYF | TRBJ2-3 | NA | TRBV19 | NA
TGCGCCAGCAGCCGCCGGGGATCCCCGAACACTGAAGCTTTCTTT | CASSRRGSPNTEAFF | TRBJ1-1 | NA | TRBV5-1 | NA
TGTGCCACCAGCAACGCACTTAAGGAAGCGGGACTGAACTACGAGCAGTACTTC | CATSNALKEAGLNYEQYF | TRBJ2-7 | TRBD2 | TRBV15 | NA
TGTGCCAGTAGGGGGGGACAGGGGCCCCACGAGCAGTACTTC | CASRGGQGPHEQYF | TRBJ2-7 | TRBD1 | TRBV19 | NA
TGTGCCAGCAGCCGAGAAGCGGGAGCCGACAATGAGCAGTTCTTC | CASSREAGADNEQFF | TRBJ2-1 | TRBD2 | TRBV7-6 | once
TGTGCCAGTATTTTGAGCGGAACACAGATGACGAACACTGAAGCTTTCTTT | CASILSGTQMTNTEAFF | TRBJ1-1 | NA | TRBV19 | NA
TGTGCCAGCAGTCCCGGGGGACAGGCCCACAAGCCTACGCAGTATTTT | CASSPGGQAHKPTQYF | TRBJ2-3 | TRBD1 | TRBV28 | NA
TGCGCCAGCAGGGAGGGACAGGAGAACACTGAAGCTTTCTTT | CASREGQENTEAFF | TRBJ1-1 | TRBD1 | TRBV10-2 | NA
TGTGCCAGCACCAGGGGTTATCAGCCCCAGCATTTT | CASTRGYQPQHF | TRBJ1-5 | NA | TRBV6-1 | NA
TGTGCCAGCAGCTTATCGGCGGGGGCCTACAATGAGCAGTTCTTC | CASSLSAGAYNEQFF | TRBJ2-1 | TRBD2 | TRBV7-2 | NA
TGTGCCAGTAGTATGACACCCGGGACTAGCGGTGAGGGTGAGCAGTTCTTC | CASSMTPGTSGEGEQFF | TRBJ2-1 | TRBD2 | TRBV19 | NA
TGTGCCAGCAGGCGACAGGGGGCAGGCGAGCAGTACTTC | CASRRQGAGEQYF | TRBJ2-7 | TRBD1 | TRBV6-1 | NA
TGCAGCGTGCGGGCGGGAGTCTACAATGAGCAGTTCTTC | CSVRAGVYNEQFF | TRBJ2-1 | TRBD2 | TRBV29-1 | NA